Listed below are T cell receptor beta chains from one sample, sequenced in a study of blood T cell repertoires in COVID-19. Sequencing was performed with immunoSEQ multiplex PCR; in TCRdb, only in-frame clones are kept and a portion is missing. The sample lists tens of thousands of clones, roughly nine tenths occurring once. The sample taken for sequencing was peripheral blood. Source of these receptors: a man aged 60 to 69 with acute or convalescent COVID-19. CDR3s include the opening cysteine and the closing phenylalanine or tryptophan. The order of the fields is V gene, CDR3 length, J gene, D gene, clone size, CDR3 protein, CDR3 DNA. The D gene is left open where the match is weak. Size is stated for part of the rows, as once, few or many counts, or as a class when the clone is expanded.

TRBV6-6	12	TRBJ2-1	-	-	CASSHSGNEQFF	TGTGCCAGCAGTCATAGTGGCAATGAGCAGTTCTTC
TRBV19	13	TRBJ1-6	TRBD1	-	CASSVTGDSPLHF	TGTGCCAGTAGTGTTACAGGGGATTCACCCCTCCACTTT
TRBV11-2	15	TRBJ2-6	-	-	CASSLGLAGANVLTF	TGTGCCAGCAGCCTTGGACTGGCTGGGGCCAACGTCCTGACTTTC
TRBV5-1	16	TRBJ2-3	TRBD2	-	CASSPFTSGGDGTQYF	TGCGCCAGCAGCCCCTTTACTAGCGGGGGAGACGGTACGCAGTATTTT
TRBV5-8	17	TRBJ1-4	TRBD1	-	CASSLGDRPTGDEKLFF	TGTGCCAGCAGCTTGGGTGACAGGCCAACAGGGGATGAAAAACTGTTTTTT
TRBV5-1	15	TRBJ2-5	TRBD1	once	CASSFGTGGQETQYF	TGCGCCAGCAGCTTTGGGACAGGGGGGCAAGAGACCCAGTACTTC
TRBV11-2	15	TRBJ2-1	TRBD1	-	CASSSGTGAYNEQFF	TGTGCCAGCAGCTCCGGGACAGGGGCCTACAATGAGCAGTTCTTC
TRBV7-8	18	TRBJ1-2	TRBD1	-	CASSLFTINKQGQDGYTF	TGTGCCAGCAGCTTATTTACCATAAATAAACAGGGACAGGATGGCTACACCTTC
TRBV3-1/TRBV3-2	15	TRBJ1-2	-	-	CASSQDPGDLYGYTF	TGTGCCAGCAGCCAAGACCCGGGGGACCTCTATGGCTACACCTTC
TRBV19	13	TRBJ2-1	-	-	CASSSTGMNEQFF	TGTGCCAGTAGTTCTACAGGGATGAATGAGCAGTTCTTC
TRBV25-1	15	TRBJ2-1	TRBD1	-	CASSGSLTGGIEQFF	TGTGCCAGCAGTGGATCCCTGACAGGGGGAATTGAGCAGTTCTTC